These 9 T cell receptor beta chains were sequenced from one sample in a study of blood T cell repertoires in COVID-19. Repertoires were generated with immunoSEQ multiplex PCR, while TCRdb's copy carries only in-frame clones and drops some. The table shows around 260,000 clones, with over 80% occurring only once. The sample comprised peripheral blood. Source of these receptors: a man aged 55 to 70 who had recovered from COVID-19.

The V and J genes are TRBV19 and TRBJ2-3; perhaps TRBD1 as D (6 bases). Germline V gene lookup returns CDR1 LNHDA and CDR2 SQIVND (reference sequence). V gave up 7 bases and J gave up 3 bases, with 20 bases separating them. The CDR3 has 16 amino acids. The CDR3 nucleotides are TGTGCCAGTAATACCCGGTCGGCAGGGGCGACAGATACGCAGTATTTT. This gives the protein CASNTRSAGATDTQYF. Based on the CDR3 plus reference TRBV19 and TRBJ2-3, the full variable domain is DGGITQSPKYLFRKEGQNVTLSCEQNLNHDAMYWYRQDPGQGLRLIYYSQIVNDFQKGDIAEGYSVSREKKESFPLTVTSAQKNPTAFYLCASNTRSAGATDTQYFGPGTRLTVL.

The rearrangement joins TRBV9 to TRBJ2-1, with D possibly being TRBD1 (5 bases). Deletions cut 4 bases from V and 4 bases from J, with 18 bases between. The germline V gene has CDR1 SGDLS and CDR2 YYNGEE. This CDR3 is 16 amino acids long. CDR3 protein: CASSLHARGPYNEQFF. In DNA form, the CDR3 reads TGTGCCAGCAGCCTCCACGCTAGGGGCCCGTACAATGAGCAGTTCTTC. The full variable domain, rest sourced from reference TRBV9 and TRBJ2-1, is DSGVTQTPKHLITATGQRVTLRCSPRSGDLSVYWYQQSLDQGLQFLIQYYNGEERAKGNILERFSAQQFPDLHSELNLSSLELGDSALYFCASSLHARGPYNEQFFGPGTRLTVL.

The chain employs TRBV7-2 and TRBJ1-5; D gene ambiguous. Germline V gene sequence: CDR1 SGHTA, CDR2 FQGNSA. The CDR3 is 13 amino acids. Trimming stripped 2 bases from V and 7 bases from J, with 9 bases between. The DNA for the CDR3 is TGTGCCAGCAGCTTACTAGGCTCACAGCCCCAGCATTTT. It encodes CASSLLGSQPQHF.

This chain links TRBV7-9 with TRBJ2-5, with a possible D match to TRBD2 (5 bases). Germline V gene data show CDR1 as SEHNR and CDR2 as FQNEAQ (reference sequence). The CDR3 extends over 13 amino acids. The V and J ends lost 1 base and 4 bases respectively, with 7 bases between them. The CDR3 loop is CASSLGLLETQYF. The CDR3 bases are TGTGCCAGCAGCTTAGGACTACTAGAGACCCAGTACTTC.

The table lists this clone with a few counts. The rearrangement joins TRBV6-2 or TRBV6-3 to TRBJ1-5; D uncertain. Germline V CDR1 and CDR2: MNHEY, SVGEGT. This CDR3 spans 15 amino acids. Trimming pared 2 bases from V and 1 base from J, leaving 9 bases between. CDR3 nucleotides: TGTGCCAGCAGTTACCCGGGTAGGAGCAATCAGCCCCAGCATTTT. Amino acids: CASSYPGRSNQPQHF.

V and J are TRBV20-1 and TRBJ2-1, with 16 bases identical to TRBD2. The CDR3 loop spans 16 amino acids. Per the germline V gene, CDR1 is DFQATT and CDR2 is SNEGSKA (reference sequence). V lost 3 bases, J lost 9 bases, and 8 bases stayed unmatched. CDR3 coding DNA: TGCAGTGCTAGTCCCGGGACTAGCGGGGGGGCTTTTGAGCAGTTCTTC. As protein: CSASPGTSGGAFEQFF.

The chain links TRBV6-4 to TRBJ2-7; TRBD1 might be the D (6 bases). Germline V CDR1 and CDR2: MRHNA, SNTAGT. Trimming shortened V by 0 bases and J by 2 bases, and 14 bases separated the two germline ends. The CDR3 is 16 amino acids. The CDR3 spells CASSDSSQGTTYEQYF. CDR3 sequence (DNA): TGTGCCAGCAGTGACTCGTCGCAGGGGACCACCTACGAGCAGTACTTC.

Concerning this clone: Other DNA sequences in the sample encode the same CDR3. The chain joins TRBV19 to TRBJ1-1; 7 positions match TRBD1. The CDR3 has 15 amino acids. V lost 1 base to trimming and J lost 2 bases; unmatched junction nucleotides: 4. CDR1 is LNHDA and CDR2 is SQIVND in the germline V gene (reference sequence). CDR3 amino acids: CASSIAGTVNTEAFF. CDR3 nucleotide sequence: TGTGCCAGTAGTATAGCAGGGACAGTAAACACTGAAGCTTTCTTT.

The chain employs TRBV5-1 and TRBJ1-2; 8 positions agree with TRBD1. This CDR3 has 13 residues. Germline-derived CDR1 and CDR2 are SGHRS and YFSETQ. The trim removed 4 bases at V and 3 bases at J, leaving 2 bases unmatched. The CDR3 region has the DNA TGCGCCAGCAGCGACAGGGGAGACTATGGCTACACCTTC. It specifies CASSDRGDYGYTF.